The rows below give T cell receptor beta chains drawn from one sample of a study of Ad26.COV2.S vaccination and SARS-CoV-2 variants. The table came from immunoSEQ multiplex PCR; TCRdb's copy has only in-frame clones and leaves some out. The sample shows some 390,000 clones, approximately 91% of them seen only once. Sequencing used peripheral blood, obtained in a trial of Ad26.COV2.S vaccine versus placebo. These receptors were taken from a person between 18 and 65 years old who received the Ad26.COV2.S COVID-19 vaccine or a placebo. Both conserved end residues are part of each CDR3. A D gene is named only where the DNA matches it firmly. Size is stated for part of the rows, as once, few or many counts, or as a class when the clone is expanded.

.,.,TRBV25-1,CASSDRTGSIGYTF
.,.,TRBV21-1,CASSDGVGPVRPQHF
.,.,TRBV13,CASSLGRDTEAFF
TRBD1,.,TRBV7-9,CASSLGTGNFQETQYF
.,.,TRBV6-5,CASTSLGRGTDTQYF
.,.,TRBV6-5,CASSARGASGTEAFF
.,.,TRBV29-1,CSVEMWRGLGAEAFF
.,.,TRBV6-5,CASSYRGVAEKLFF
TRBD2,.,TRBV11-2,CASSLILSSGVETQYF
TRBD1,.,TRBV12-5,CASGLSPGGVEKLFF
.,.,TRBV19,CASSILDSRENEKLFF
TRBD2,.,TRBV4-1,CASSQLPGTSGDEQYF
.,.,TRBV3-1/TRBV3-2,CASSQVGSGNTIYF
.,.,TRBV12-3/TRBV12-4,CASSETGNQPQHF
TRBD2,.,TRBV3-1/TRBV3-2,CARSQSGGAYGELFF
.,.,TRBV20-1,CGYWGGETQYF
TRBD1,.,TRBV27,CASSLSGTATGELFF
.,.,TRBV16,CASSQSSGARNSPLHF
.,.,TRBV18,CASSPPGVEGIYGYTF
TRBD1,.,TRBV11-2,CASTPAPGGASGYTF
.,.,TRBV10-3,CAISESNGGNTIYF
.,once,TRBV29-1,CSVGWGRGPYEQYF
TRBD1,.,TRBV19,CASSPRDREGYGYTF
.,few,TRBV3-1/TRBV3-2,CASSLTGNTEAFF
.,.,TRBV5-6,CASSLWTALGYGYTF
.,once,TRBV6-5,CASSYQGSTNEKLFF
.,few,TRBV7-6,CASSLNRQSSYEQYF
.,.,TRBV20-1,CIQGREYEQYF
TRBD2,once,TRBV3-1/TRBV3-2,CASSQEAGGYNEQFF
.,.,TRBV19,CASSRGWSYGYTF
.,.,TRBV5-1,CASSFGWGSEIETEQYF
TRBD1,.,TRBV19,CASSKLETGVNEQFF
TRBD1,.,TRBV3-1/TRBV3-2,CASSTRDSQETQYF
.,.,TRBV2,CASRRTGNTEAFF
TRBD2,few,TRBV7-2,CASSVSGVTGELFF
TRBD1,.,TRBV6-5,CASSLGQGRNSPLHF
.,once,TRBV19,CASISAAYANYGYTF
.,.,TRBV5-6,CASSLADGSEQFF
.,.,TRBV6-2/TRBV6-3,CASSETSSGANVLTF